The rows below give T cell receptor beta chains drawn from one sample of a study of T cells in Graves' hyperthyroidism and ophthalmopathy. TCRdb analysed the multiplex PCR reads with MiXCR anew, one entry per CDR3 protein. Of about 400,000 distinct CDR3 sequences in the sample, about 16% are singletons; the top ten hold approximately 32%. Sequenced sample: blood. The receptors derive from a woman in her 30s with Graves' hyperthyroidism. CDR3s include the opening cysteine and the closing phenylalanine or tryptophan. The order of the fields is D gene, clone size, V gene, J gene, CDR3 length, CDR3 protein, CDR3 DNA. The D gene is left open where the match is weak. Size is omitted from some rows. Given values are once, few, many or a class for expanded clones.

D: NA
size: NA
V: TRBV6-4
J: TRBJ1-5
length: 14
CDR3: CASSDSHSDQPQHF
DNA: TGTGCCAGCAGTGACTCTCATTCCGATCAGCCCCAGCATTTT

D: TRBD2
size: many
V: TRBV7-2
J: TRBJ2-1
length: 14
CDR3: CASSMAGGSNEQFF
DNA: TGTGCCAGTAGCATGGCGGGAGGGTCCAATGAGCAGTTCTTC

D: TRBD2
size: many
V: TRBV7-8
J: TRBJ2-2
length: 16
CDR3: CASSFLGLALTGELFF
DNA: TGTGCCAGCAGCTTTCTGGGACTAGCTCTCACCGGGGAGCTGTTTTTT

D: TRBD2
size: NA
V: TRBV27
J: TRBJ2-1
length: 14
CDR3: CASSLWAGDNEQFF
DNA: TGTGCCAGCAGTTTATGGGCGGGAGATAATGAGCAGTTCTTC

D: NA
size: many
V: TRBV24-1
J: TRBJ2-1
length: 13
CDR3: CATSDPVDNEQFF
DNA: TGTGCCACCAGTGATCCAGTTGACAATGAGCAGTTCTTC

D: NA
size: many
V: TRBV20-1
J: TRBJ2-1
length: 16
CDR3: CSADTSSAISYNEQFF
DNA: TGCAGTGCAGATACTTCTAGCGCGATATCCTACAATGAGCAGTTCTTC

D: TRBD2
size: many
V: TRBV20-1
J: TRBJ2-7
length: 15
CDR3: CSAGLLAGGSYEQYF
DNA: TGCAGTGCCGGCCTTCTAGCGGGAGGATCCTACGAGCAGTACTTC

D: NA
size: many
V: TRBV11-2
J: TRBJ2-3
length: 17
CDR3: CASSLGVGTGRTDTQYF
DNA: TGTGCCAGCAGCTTAGGGGTGGGGACCGGCCGCACAGATACGCAGTATTTT

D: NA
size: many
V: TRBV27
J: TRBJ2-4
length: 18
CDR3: CASSALEDPSFPKNIQYF
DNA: TGTGCCAGCAGTGCTCTGGAGGACCCCTCTTTTCCCAAAAACATTCAGTACTTC

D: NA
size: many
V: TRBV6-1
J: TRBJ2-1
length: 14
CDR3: CANGGARSYNEQFF
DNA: TGTGCCAATGGTGGAGCCCGCTCCTACAATGAGCAGTTCTTC

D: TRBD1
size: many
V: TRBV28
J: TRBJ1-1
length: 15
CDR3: CASSLEQGVATEAFF
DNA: TGTGCCAGCAGTCTAGAGCAGGGGGTGGCCACTGAAGCTTTCTTT

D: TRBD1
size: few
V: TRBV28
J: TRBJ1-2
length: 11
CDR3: CASSGDRGNTF
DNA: TGTGCCAGCAGTGGGGACAGGGGTAACACCTTC

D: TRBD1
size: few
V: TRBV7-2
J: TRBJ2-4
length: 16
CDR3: CASSSGQGATKNIQYF
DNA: TGTGCCAGCAGCTCCGGACAGGGGGCAACCAAAAACATTCAGTACTTC

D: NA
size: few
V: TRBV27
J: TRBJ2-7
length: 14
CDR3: CASSPTKTSYEQYF
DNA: TGTGCCAGCAGCCCCACCAAGACATCCTACGAGCAGTACTTC

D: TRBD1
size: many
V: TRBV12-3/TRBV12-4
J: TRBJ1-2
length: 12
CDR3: CASTHRGHGYTF
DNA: TGTGCCAGCACTCATAGGGGGCACGGCTACACCTTC

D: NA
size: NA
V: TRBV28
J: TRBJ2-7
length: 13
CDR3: CASSPLSGDEQYF
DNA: TGTGCCAGCAGTCCACTCTCGGGGGACGAGCAGTACTTC

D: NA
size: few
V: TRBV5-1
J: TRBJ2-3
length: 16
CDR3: CASSPTSTGRIGTQYF
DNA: TGCGCCAGCAGCCCCACCTCGACAGGAAGGATCGGTACGCAGTATTTT

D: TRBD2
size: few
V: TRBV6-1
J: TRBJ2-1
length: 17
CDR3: CASSEGRAGGRYNEQFF
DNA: TGTGCCAGCAGTGAGGGTAGGGCGGGAGGCAGATACAATGAGCAGTTCTTC

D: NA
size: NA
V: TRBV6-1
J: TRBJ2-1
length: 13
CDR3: CASINPIGPEQFF
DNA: TGTGCCAGCATTAATCCCATTGGGCCTGAGCAGTTCTTC

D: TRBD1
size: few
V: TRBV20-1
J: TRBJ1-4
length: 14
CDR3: CSAREDRAYEKLLF
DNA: TGCAGTGCTAGAGAGGACAGGGCTTATGAAAAACTGCTTTTT

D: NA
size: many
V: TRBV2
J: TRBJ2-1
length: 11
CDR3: CASAYFNEQFF
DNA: TGTGCCAGCGCTTATTTCAATGAGCAGTTCTTC

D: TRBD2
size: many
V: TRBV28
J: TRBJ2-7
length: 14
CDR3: CASSWTSGPYEQYF
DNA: TGTGCCAGCAGTTGGACTAGCGGGCCCTACGAGCAGTACTTC

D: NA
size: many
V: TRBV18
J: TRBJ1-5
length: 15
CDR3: CASSPTGPGRQPQHF
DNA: TGTGCCAGCTCACCAACGGGACCTGGAAGGCAGCCCCAGCATTTT

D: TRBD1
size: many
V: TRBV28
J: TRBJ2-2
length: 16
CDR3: CASSATGGARTGELFF
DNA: TGTGCCAGCAGCGCCACAGGGGGCGCGAGGACCGGGGAGCTGTTTTTT

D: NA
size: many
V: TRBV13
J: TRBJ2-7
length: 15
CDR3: CASSLMVSVHYEQYF
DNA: TGTGCCAGCAGCTTAATGGTGTCCGTGCACTACGAGCAGTACTTC

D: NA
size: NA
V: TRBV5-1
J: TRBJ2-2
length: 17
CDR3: CASSLGAPAAWTGELFF
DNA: TGCGCCAGCAGCTTGGGCGCGCCGGCTGCCTGGACCGGGGAGCTGTTTTTT

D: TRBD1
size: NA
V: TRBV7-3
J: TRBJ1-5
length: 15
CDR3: CASGWDSVFNQPQHF
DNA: TGTGCCAGCGGTTGGGACAGTGTTTTCAATCAGCCCCAGCATTTT

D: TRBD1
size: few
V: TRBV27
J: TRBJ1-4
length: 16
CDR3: CASSSKPRGQAEKLFF
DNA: TGTGCCAGCAGTTCAAAACCCCGGGGACAGGCGGAAAAACTGTTTTTT

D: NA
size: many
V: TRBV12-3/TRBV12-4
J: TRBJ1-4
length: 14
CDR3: CASCFHATNEKLFF
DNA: TGTGCCAGCTGCTTCCATGCAACTAATGAAAAACTGTTTTTT

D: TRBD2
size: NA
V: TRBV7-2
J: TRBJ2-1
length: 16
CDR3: CASSLSPSGVYNEQFF
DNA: TGTGCCAGCAGCTTATCCCCTAGCGGGGTTTACAATGAGCAGTTCTTC

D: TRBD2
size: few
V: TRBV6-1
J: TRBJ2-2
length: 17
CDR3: CASSEVLAGTNTGELFF
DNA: TGTGCCAGCAGTGAAGTGCTAGCGGGTACGAACACCGGGGAGCTGTTTTTT

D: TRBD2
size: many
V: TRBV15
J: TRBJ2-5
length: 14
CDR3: CATSTPGGKETQYF
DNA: TGTGCCACCAGCACCCCCGGGGGGAAAGAGACCCAGTACTTC

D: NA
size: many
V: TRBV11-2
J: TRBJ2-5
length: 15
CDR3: CASSWQFGQGRTQYF
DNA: TGTGCCAGCAGCTGGCAATTTGGGCAGGGCCGGACCCAGTACTTC

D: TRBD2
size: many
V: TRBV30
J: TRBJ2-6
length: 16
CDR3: CACSTSGGSGANVLTF
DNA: TGTGCCTGTTCGACTAGCGGGGGCTCTGGGGCCAACGTCCTGACTTTC

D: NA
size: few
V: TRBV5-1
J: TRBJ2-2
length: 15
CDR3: CASSSIYEYTGELFF
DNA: TGCGCCAGCAGCTCGATATATGAATACACCGGGGAGCTGTTTTTT

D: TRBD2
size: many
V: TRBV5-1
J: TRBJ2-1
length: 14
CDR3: CASSLASGGLEQFF
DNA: TGCGCCAGCAGCTTGGCTTCGGGAGGTCTGGAGCAGTTCTTC

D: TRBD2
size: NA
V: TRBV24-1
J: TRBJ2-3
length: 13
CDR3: CATGSGSSDTQYF
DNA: TGTGCCACCGGGAGCGGGAGTTCAGATACGCAGTATTTT

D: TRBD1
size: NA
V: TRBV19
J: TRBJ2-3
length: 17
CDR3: CASSPRDSYSSTDTQYF
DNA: TGTGCCAGTAGTCCCCGGGACAGTTACTCTAGCACAGATACGCAGTATTTT

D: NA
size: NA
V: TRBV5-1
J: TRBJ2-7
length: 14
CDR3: CASSLGQTAYEQYF
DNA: TGCGCCAGCAGCTTGGGGCAGACCGCCTACGAGCAGTACTTC

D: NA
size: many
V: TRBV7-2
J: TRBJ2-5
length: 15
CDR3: CASSLFLLGGETQYF
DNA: TGTGCCAGCAGCTTATTCCTCTTGGGCGGAGAGACCCAGTACTTC

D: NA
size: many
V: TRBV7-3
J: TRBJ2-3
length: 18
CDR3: CASRSTPGTSLGVDTQYF
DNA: TGTGCCAGCAGAAGCACACCCGGGACCTCACTTGGAGTGGATACGCAGTATTTT

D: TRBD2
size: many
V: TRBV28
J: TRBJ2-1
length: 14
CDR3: CASRTSGSVNEQFF
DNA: TGTGCCAGCAGAACTAGCGGGAGTGTCAATGAGCAGTTCTTC

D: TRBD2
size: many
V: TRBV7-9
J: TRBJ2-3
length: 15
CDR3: CASSLRAGGPDTQYF
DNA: TGTGCCAGCAGCTTAAGAGCGGGAGGGCCCGATACGCAGTATTTT